The rows below give T cell receptor beta chains drawn from one sample of a study of blood T cell repertoires in COVID-19. The assay was immunoSEQ multiplex PCR, and TCRdb's table has in-frame clones only and misses some. The sample holds roughly 99,000 clones, approximately 89% seen once. Sample: peripheral blood. The receptors here all came from a man in his fifties with active or convalescent COVID-19. Both conserved end residues are part of each CDR3. Each record gives: clone size, J gene, D gene, V gene, CDR3 DNA, CDR3 protein. The D gene is left open where the match is weak. The size field is filled for only some rows; it gives once, few, many or a size class.

few | TRBJ1-3 | . | TRBV19 | TGTGCCAGTAGTGCCGCCGTAACAGGTTACACCATATATTTT | CASSAAVTGYTIYF
. | TRBJ1-2 | TRBD1 | TRBV19 | TGTGCCAGTACCCCCGGGACAGACAGAGGCTACACCTTC | CASTPGTDRGYTF
. | TRBJ2-2 | TRBD1 | TRBV24-1 | TGTGCCACCAGTGATGCCCCGGGGACAGAAAACACCGGGGAGCTGTTTTTT | CATSDAPGTENTGELFF
many | TRBJ1-5 | . | TRBV7-8 | TGTGCCAGCAGCTTAGAAGGGGAAAGTCAGCCCCAGCATTTT | CASSLEGESQPQHF
. | TRBJ2-1 | TRBD1 | TRBV12-3/TRBV12-4 | TGTGCCAGCAGGGGACAGTACAATGAGCAGTTCTTC | CASRGQYNEQFF
few | TRBJ2-1 | TRBD2 | TRBV15 | TGTGCCACCAGCAGGGGGACTAGCGGTATATCCTACAATGAGCAGTTCTTC | CATSRGTSGISYNEQFF
. | TRBJ2-5 | TRBD2 | TRBV2 | TGTGCCAGCAGTGATCGGGCGGGAGAAGAGACCCAGTACTTC | CASSDRAGEETQYF
once | TRBJ1-2 | . | TRBV28 | TGTGCCAGCAGTTTAAGGGGGTACCTAGGTGGCTACACCTTC | CASSLRGYLGGYTF
. | TRBJ1-1 | TRBD1 | TRBV28 | TGTGCCAGCAGTTCCGGGACAGGGAAGGGCACTGAAGCTTTCTTT | CASSSGTGKGTEAFF
. | TRBJ1-2 | . | TRBV9 | TGTGCCAGCAGCGTCGGGTCTAACTATGGCTACACCTTC | CASSVGSNYGYTF
. | TRBJ2-1 | . | TRBV24-1 | TGTGCCACCAGTCTAGGGGGTGGGAGCAACAATGAGCAGTTCTTC | CATSLGGGSNNEQFF
. | TRBJ2-5 | . | TRBV5-6 | TGTGCCAGCAGCTTGGACGGCCTCCCGGGGACCCAGTACTTC | CASSLDGLPGTQYF
. | TRBJ1-2 | . | TRBV15 | TGTGCCACCAGCCCCGGGGCGCAGGGGAACTTGTTCGGCTACACCTTC | CATSPGAQGNLFGYTF
. | TRBJ1-4 | . | TRBV2 | TGTGCCAGCAGTGAACAGGGAACTAATGAAAAACTGTTTTTT | CASSEQGTNEKLFF
. | TRBJ2-2 | TRBD1 | TRBV7-6 | TGTGCCAGCAGCTCCGGACAGGGTGGGCTGTTTTTT | CASSSGQGGLFF